These 19 T cell receptor beta chains came from one sample sequenced in a study of shared clonotypes between healthy human individuals. Method: immunoSEQ multiplex PCR; TCRdb's copy keeps in-frame clones and lacks some. The sample consists of 1.6 million or so clones, about 98.5% of them appearing once. Source material: naive CD4+ T cells sorted from blood. Subset meaning: CD45RA+ positively selected. These receptors originate from a man younger than 45 in good health.

The chain uses TRBV5-8 and TRBJ2-5; 8 bases align to TRBD1. This CDR3 comprises 16 residues. Germline V lookup: CDR1 SGHTS, CDR2 YDEGEE. V lost 4 bases and J lost 5; bases outside the gene matches: 13. CDR3 DNA sequence: TGTGCCAGCAGCGGCAACAGGGGGATAATGGAGGAGACCCAGTACTTC. This gives the protein CASSGNRGIMEETQYF.

The chain employs TRBV7-6 and TRBJ2-5, with 9 bases fitting TRBD1. The CDR3 runs to 12 residues. J lost 5 bases, V lost 7 bases, and 2 bases had no gene match. CDR1 SGHVS and CDR2 FNYEAQ come from the germline V gene. As DNA, the CDR3 is TGTGCCAGCACTACAGGGGGCGAGACCCAGTACTTC. This gives the protein CASTTGGETQYF.

The CDR3 sequence is CASRSQPGLAGKGTGELFF. In nucleotides, the CDR3 is TGCGCCAGCAGATCCCAACCGGGACTAGCGGGAAAGGGCACCGGGGAGCTGTTTTTT. The chain recombines TRBV10-2 with TRBJ2-2; 13 positions match TRBD2. V lost 6 bases, J lost 4 bases, and 14 bases stayed unmatched. The germline V gene has CDR1 WSHSY and CDR2 SAAADI. The CDR3 is made up of 19 amino acids.

In the case of this clone: Other DNA sequences of this sample code for an identical CDR3. This CDR3 reads CASSPGLAYNEQFF. CDR3 DNA: TGTGCCAGCAGTCCAGGACTAGCCTACAATGAGCAGTTCTTC. The chain couples TRBV7-2 to TRBJ2-1, with 7 bases aligning to TRBD2. The germline gives CDR1 SGHTA, CDR2 FQGNSA. J gave up 2 bases and V 6 bases, and 4 bases lay outside the gene matches. CDR3 length: 14 residues.

The rearrangement links TRBV7-8 to TRBJ2-1; D not resolved. The V and J ends lost 1 base and 7 bases respectively, with 11 bases between them. Germline assignment: CDR1 SGHVS and CDR2 FQNEAQ. The CDR3 extends over 14 amino acids. The CDR3 loop is CASSLVGLGNEQFF. The CDR3 DNA reads as TGTGCCAGCAGCTTAGTTGGTTTAGGTAATGAGCAGTTCTTC.

The chain uses TRBV5-1 and TRBJ2-1, with 9 bases identical to TRBD2. The germline V gene encodes CDR1 SGHRS and CDR2 YFSETQ. The J segment lost 0 bases and the V segment lost 1 base, leaving 8 bases of the junction unmatched. The CDR3 sequence is 18 residues long. Here the CDR3 DNA reads TGCGCCAGCAGCTTGTATAGCGGGAGCCCAAGCTCCTACAATGAGCAGTTCTTC. Residues: CASSLYSGSPSSYNEQFF.

This clone was seen once. This chain joins TRBV5-1 and TRBJ2-2; 12 bases fit TRBD2. Unmatched junction bases numbered 3, after V lost 0 bases and J lost 6 bases. This CDR3 region has 16 residues. Germline V gene lookup returns CDR1 SGHRS and CDR2 YFSETQ. The CDR3 protein is CASSLVLAGGSGELFF. CDR3 bases: TGCGCCAGCAGCTTGGTTCTAGCGGGAGGGTCCGGGGAGCTGTTTTTT.

V usage is TRBV10-3 and J usage is TRBJ2-3, with D unresolved. There are 15 residues in the CDR3. Looked up from germline, CDR1 is ENHRY and CDR2 is SYGVKD. Trimming removed 10 bases from V and 0 bases from J, with 17 bases in between. CDR3 in DNA: TGTGCCAGTCAAAGCAATAGATTAAGCACAGATACGCAGTATTTT. Translation gives CASQSNRLSTDTQYF.

This rearrangement joins TRBV15 to TRBJ2-7; 7 bases match TRBD2. V shed 3 bases, J shed 0 bases, and the junction held 5 bases outside the gene matches. CDR3 size: 15 residues. CDR1 LNHNV and CDR2 YYDKDF come from the germline V gene (reference sequence). CDR3 sequence: CATSRGGISSYEQYF. The CDR3 region has the DNA TGTGCCACCAGCAGGGGGGGGATTAGCTCCTACGAGCAGTACTTC.

The J gene is TRBJ1-2, the V gene TRBV5-4, with a possible D match to TRBD1 (5 bases). Germline CDR1 and CDR2: SGHNT and YYREEE (reference sequence). The CDR3 spans 13 residues. Trimming removed 4 bases from V and 7 bases from J, with 14 bases in between. This CDR3 reads CASSPRGGVGYTF. In DNA, the CDR3 is TGTGCCAGCAGCCCCCGGGGAGGGGTTGGCTACACCTTC.

V is TRBV4-3 and J is TRBJ2-7; 7 bases are shared with TRBD2. This CDR3 has 19 residues. The germline CDR1 and CDR2 sequences are LGHNA and YSLEER. The J segment lost 3 bases and the V segment lost 0 bases, leaving 17 bases of the junction unmatched. The CDR3 DNA follows: TGCGCCAGCAGCCAAGATCAAGTTGTGGGAGGGCCATCGGGCTACGAGCAGTACTTC. It codes for CASSQDQVVGGPSGYEQYF.

The chain links TRBV6-5 to TRBJ2-1; tentative D call: TRBD2 (7 bases). The CDR3 consists of 13 residues. V was clipped by 4 bases and J by 15 bases, with 19 bases between them. The germline gives CDR1 MNHEY, CDR2 SVGAGI. This CDR3 is CASSSRDRGASFF. CDR3 in DNA: TGTGCCAGCAGTTCGAGGGACCGGGGGGCTTCGTTCTTC.

The gene calls are TRBV4-2 and TRBJ2-7; no definite D call. Germline V gene sequence: CDR1 LGHNA, CDR2 YNFKEQ. Trimming took off 3 bases at V and 0 bases at J, with 3 bases between the two ends. There are 12 residues in the CDR3. CDR3 bases: TGTGCCAGCAGCCAGGCCTCCTACGAGCAGTACTTC. It codes for CASSQASYEQYF.

This sequence joins TRBV27 and TRBJ2-3, with 7 bases matching TRBD2. The germline V gene encodes CDR1 MNHEY and CDR2 SMNVEV (reference sequence). V lost 3 bases, J lost 9 bases, and 3 bases stayed unmatched. This CDR3 has 12 residues. CDR3 in DNA: TGTGCCAGCAGTTTGGCCGGGGGGACGCAGTATTTT. This codes for CASSLAGGTQYF.

The chain combines TRBV5-6 with TRBJ2-1; D may match TRBD1 or TRBD2 (5 bases each). Germline V CDR1 and CDR2: SGHDT, YYEEEE. V lost 3 bases, J lost 5 bases, and 18 bases lay in between. This CDR3 has 16 residues. This CDR3 is CASSWRIDRGHNEQFF. The CDR3 nucleotides are TGTGCCAGCAGCTGGCGGATAGATCGGGGCCACAATGAGCAGTTCTTC.

This rearrangement joins TRBV28 to TRBJ2-5, with 12 positions matching TRBD2. The CDR3 has 16 amino acids. From germline, CDR1 is MDHEN and CDR2 SYDVKM. V gave up 5 bases and J gave up 4 bases; unmatched junction bases: 8. The CDR3 nucleotides read TGTGCCAGCAGTGGCTCTCCGGGACTAGCGGGAGAGACCCAGTACTTC. It yields the protein CASSGSPGLAGETQYF.

This clone has just one count. V and J are TRBV5-1 and TRBJ2-3; D unresolved. CDR3 size: 13 residues. V gave up 0 bases and J gave up 9 bases, with 11 bases separating them. Germline CDR1 reads SGHRS; CDR2 reads YFSETQ. The CDR3 nucleotides are TGCGCCAGCAGCTTGGATCCGATGGGGACGCAGTATTTT. Encoded protein: CASSLDPMGTQYF.

The V and J genes are TRBV19 and TRBJ1-1; no reliable D call. Germline CDR1 is LNHDA and CDR2 is SQIVND (reference sequence). CDR3 size: 13 residues. The V end lost 5 bases, the J end lost 4 bases, and 11 bases lay between the germline ends. The CDR3 here is CASSLWRITEAFF. In DNA, the CDR3 is TGTGCCAGTAGTCTGTGGAGGATCACTGAAGCTTTCTTT.

CDR3 amino acids: CASSSAGTATEAFF. CDR3 DNA sequence: TGTGCCAGCAGTTCCGCCGGGACAGCGACTGAAGCTTTCTTT. The chain is built from TRBV28 and TRBJ1-1; the match to TRBD1 covers 7 bases. The CDR3 spans 14 residues. Germline-derived CDR1 and CDR2 are MDHEN and SYDVKM. Trimming took 4 bases from V and 5 from J; bases not matched to a gene: 7.